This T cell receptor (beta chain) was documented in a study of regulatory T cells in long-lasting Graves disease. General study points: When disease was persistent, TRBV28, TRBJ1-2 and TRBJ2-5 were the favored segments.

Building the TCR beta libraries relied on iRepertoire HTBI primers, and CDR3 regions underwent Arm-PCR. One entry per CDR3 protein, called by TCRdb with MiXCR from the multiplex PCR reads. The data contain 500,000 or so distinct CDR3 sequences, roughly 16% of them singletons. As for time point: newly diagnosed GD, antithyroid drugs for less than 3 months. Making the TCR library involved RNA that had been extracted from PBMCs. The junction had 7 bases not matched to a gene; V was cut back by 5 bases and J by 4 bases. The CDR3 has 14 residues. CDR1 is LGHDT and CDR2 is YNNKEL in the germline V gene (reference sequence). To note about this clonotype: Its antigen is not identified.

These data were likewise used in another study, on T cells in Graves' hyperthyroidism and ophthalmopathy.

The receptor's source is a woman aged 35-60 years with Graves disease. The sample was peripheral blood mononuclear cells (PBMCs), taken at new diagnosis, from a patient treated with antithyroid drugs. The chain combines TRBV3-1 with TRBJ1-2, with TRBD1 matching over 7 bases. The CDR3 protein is CASSETGPSYGYTF. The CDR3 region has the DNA TGTGCCAGCAGCGAGACAGGGCCTTCCTATGGCTACACCTTC.